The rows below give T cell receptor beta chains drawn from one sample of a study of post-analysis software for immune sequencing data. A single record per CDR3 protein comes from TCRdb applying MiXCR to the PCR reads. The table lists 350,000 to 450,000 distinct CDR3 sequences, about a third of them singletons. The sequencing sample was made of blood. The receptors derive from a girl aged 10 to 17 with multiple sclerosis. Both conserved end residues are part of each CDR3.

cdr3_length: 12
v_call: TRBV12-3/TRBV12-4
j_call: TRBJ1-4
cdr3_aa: CASSFFERKLFF

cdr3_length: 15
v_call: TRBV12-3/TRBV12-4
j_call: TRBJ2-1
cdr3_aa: CASSLGDRGCNEQFF

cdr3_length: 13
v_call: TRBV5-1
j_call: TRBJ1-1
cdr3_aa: CASSQGMGVEAFF

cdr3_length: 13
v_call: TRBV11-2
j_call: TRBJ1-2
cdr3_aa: CASSLDRNYGYTF

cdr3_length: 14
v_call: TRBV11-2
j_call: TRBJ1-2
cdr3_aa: CASSLSGYGYGYTF

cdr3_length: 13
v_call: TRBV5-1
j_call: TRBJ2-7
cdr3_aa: CASSIGTLYEQYF

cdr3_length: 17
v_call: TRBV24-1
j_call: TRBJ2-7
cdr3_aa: CATSATIGAGEPYEQYF

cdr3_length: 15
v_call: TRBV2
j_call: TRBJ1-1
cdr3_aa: CASSERGKGFTEAFF

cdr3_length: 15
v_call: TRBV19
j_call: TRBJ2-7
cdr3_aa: CASSIGTGATYEQYF

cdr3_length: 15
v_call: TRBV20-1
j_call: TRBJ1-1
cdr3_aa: CSALDLDRGRTEAFF

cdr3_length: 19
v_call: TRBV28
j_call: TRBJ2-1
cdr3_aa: CASSFLFAVGGPSYNEQFF

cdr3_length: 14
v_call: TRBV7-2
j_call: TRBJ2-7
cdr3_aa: CASSLSRTTYEQYF

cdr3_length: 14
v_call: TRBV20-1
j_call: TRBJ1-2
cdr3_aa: CSARETTVNYGYTF

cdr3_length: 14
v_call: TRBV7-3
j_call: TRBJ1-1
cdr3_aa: CASSQVGGAGEAFF

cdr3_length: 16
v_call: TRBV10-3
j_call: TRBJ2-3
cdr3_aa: CAIRETSGGSTDTQYF

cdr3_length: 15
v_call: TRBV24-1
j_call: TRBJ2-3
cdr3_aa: CATSDIRTSTDTQYF

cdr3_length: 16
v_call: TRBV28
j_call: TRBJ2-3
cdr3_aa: CASSPEGGGARGTQYF